Presented here are 25 T cell receptor beta chains from one specimen sequenced in a study of early T cells in non-severe SARS-CoV-2 infection. TCRdb ran MiXCR on the 5' RACE reads and lists one entry per CDR3 protein. The sample includes under 45,000 distinct CDR3 sequences, under 8% seen only once; the top ten take approximately 26%. Source: whole blood, taken at baseline. The source of these receptors is an adult who was a healthcare worker with PCR-confirmed SARS-CoV-2 infection or an uninfected control (not recorded which).

Many counts were recorded for this clonotype. V usage is TRBV20-1 and J usage is TRBJ2-1; a possible D gene is TRBD2 (5 bases). The V gene lost 3 bases and the J gene lost 6 bases, with 15 bases spanning the gap. The CDR3 length is 14 residues. Germline V lookup: CDR1 DFQATT, CDR2 SNEGSKA (reference sequence). The chain's CDR3 is CSASPARAGNEQFF. In DNA form, the CDR3 reads TGCAGTGCTAGTCCGGCCCGGGCGGGCAATGAGCAGTTCTTC.

This clonotype came up a few times. The CDR3 bases are TGTGCCAGTAGTATAGATCGCTACGAGCAGTACTTC. Protein: CASSIDRYEQYF. The chain couples TRBV19 to TRBJ2-7; the D is unclear. CDR3 size: 12 residues. The germline V gene encodes CDR1 LNHDA and CDR2 SQIVND (reference sequence). Trimming stripped 0 bases from V and 3 bases from J, with 3 bases between.

In this sample, this clonotype turned up a few times. J is TRBJ1-4 and V is TRBV6-2 or TRBV6-3; possible D gene TRBD1, 6 bases. Germline V CDR1 and CDR2: MNHEY, SVGEGT. The CDR3 has 12 residues. V lost 6 bases and J lost 13, with 15 bases in between. CDR3 in amino acids: CASSPRVDRLFF. The CDR3 DNA follows: TGTGCCAGCAGCCCTAGGGTGGACAGACTGTTTTTT.

In this sample, this clonotype turned up a few times. The V gene is TRBV10-3, the J gene TRBJ1-4, with TRBD1 matching 10 bases. Germline CDR1 ENHRY, CDR2 SYGVKD. This CDR3 is 16 amino acids long. V was pared by 0 bases and J by 8 bases, with 6 bases of the junction left unmatched. The CDR3 bases are TGTGCCATCAGTGAGTCGGCCGGGACAGGGGTAGAAAAACTGTTTTTT. Protein: CAISESAGTGVEKLFF.

This clonotype was seen more than once but under ten times. The chain has TRBV20-1 and TRBJ2-1; 8 bases are shared with TRBD2. CDR3 length equals 15 residues. CDR1 and CDR2 (germline): DFQATT, SNEGSKA (reference sequence). Unmatched junction bases numbered 8, after V lost 6 bases and J lost 1 base. This chain's CDR3 is CSAPQGLGSYNEQFF. CDR3 DNA sequence: TGCAGTGCCCCACAGGGACTAGGGTCCTACAATGAGCAGTTCTTC.

This clonotype was detected ten times or more. The J gene is TRBJ2-2, the V gene TRBV7-2; 7 positions agree with TRBD1. Germline values: CDR1 SGHTA, CDR2 FQGNSA. V lost 5 bases to trimming and J lost 6 bases; unmatched junction nucleotides: 12. The CDR3 loop spans 16 amino acids. CDR3 sequence (DNA): TGTGCCAGCAGCCGACGACAGGGAATTTTGGCCGGGGAGCTGTTTTTT. This encodes CASSRRQGILAGELFF. Full variable domain (missing parts from reference TRBV7-2 and TRBJ2-2): GAGVSQSPSNKVTEKGKDVELRCDPISGHTALYWYRQSLGQGLEFLIYFQGNSAPDKSGLPSDRFSAERTGGSVSTLTIQRTQQEDSAVYLCASSRRQGILAGELFFGEGSRLTVL.

This clonotype was seen a few times. V and J are TRBV28 and TRBJ2-7; no reliable D call. This CDR3 is built from 11 residues. The germline V and J ends were trimmed by 2 bases and 6 bases, with 5 bases remaining between them. Per germline, CDR1 MDHEN and CDR2 SYDVKM. The CDR3 loop is CASSLRIEQYF. The CDR3 region has the DNA TGTGCCAGCAGTTTAAGGATCGAGCAGTACTTC.

A few counts support this clonotype. CDR3 bases: TGCAGTGCTGACCCGGGACTAGCGGGAGGCACAGATACGCAGTATTTT. Its translation: CSADPGLAGGTDTQYF. The V call is TRBV20-1, the J call TRBJ2-3, with 14 bases aligning to TRBD2. Germline values: CDR1 DFQATT, CDR2 SNEGSKA (reference sequence). This CDR3 comprises 16 residues. V shed 5 bases, J shed 1 base, and the junction held 5 bases outside the gene matches.

Ten or more counts support this clonotype. The V gene is TRBV29-1, the J gene TRBJ2-1, with TRBD2 matching over 10 bases. The CDR3 is made up of 19 amino acids. The V gene's germline CDR1 is SQVTM and CDR2 ANQGSEA. The V segment lost 6 bases and the J segment 2 bases; nucleotides outside the gene matches: 19. The CDR3 spells CSVVKDRRSGTSAYNEQFF. For the CDR3, the DNA is TGCAGCGTCGTTAAAGATCGGAGATCCGGGACTAGCGCCTACAATGAGCAGTTCTTC.

V usage is TRBV10-1 and J usage is TRBJ2-3; the match to TRBD2 covers 9 bases. CDR1 is WNHNN, CDR2 SYGVQD, per germline (reference sequence). The CDR3 consists of 15 residues. After removal of 3 bases from V and 3 bases from J, the junction contained 4 bases not matched to a gene. The DNA for the CDR3 is TGCGCCAGCAGTGACAGCGGGAGGTCTACAGATACGCAGTATTTT. It yields the protein CASSDSGRSTDTQYF.

This clonotype was counted many times. The chain uses TRBV25-1 and TRBJ2-1, with 8 bases lining up with TRBD2. The CDR3 has 16 residues. Unmatched junction bases numbered 13, after V lost 5 bases and J lost 7 bases. Germline V CDR1 and CDR2: MGHDK, SYGVNS. CDR3: CASSPLGAGGLNEQFF. The DNA for the CDR3 is TGTGCCAGCAGTCCTTTAGGGGCGGGAGGATTAAATGAGCAGTTCTTC.

Ten or more counts support this clonotype. J is TRBJ2-1 and V is TRBV5-4; 11 bases are shared with TRBD1. Germline V gene sequence: CDR1 SGHNT, CDR2 YYREEE (reference sequence). Unmatched junction bases numbered 2, after V lost 3 bases and J lost 3 bases. This CDR3 contains 15 residues. The CDR3 nucleotides read TGTGCCAGCAGCTCGGGGACAGGGGGCTACAATGAGCAGTTCTTC. Its protein is CASSSGTGGYNEQFF.

In this sample, this clonotype turned up a few times. This chain uses TRBV5-4 with TRBJ2-5; D remains ambiguous. This CDR3 is 14 amino acids long. From germline, CDR1 is SGHNT and CDR2 YYREEE (reference sequence). V was shortened by 0 bases and J by 5 bases, with 11 bases between the two germline ends. CDR3 coding DNA: TGTGCCAGCAGCTTGGGTCTTCTCGCGGAGACCCAGTACTTC. Residues: CASSLGLLAETQYF.

This rearrangement joins TRBV6-2 or TRBV6-3 to TRBJ1-1; D ambiguous. CDR3 length: 14 residues. V was cut by 7 bases and J by 4 bases, with 16 bases left in between. The germline V gene has CDR1 MNHEY and CDR2 SVGEGT. CDR3 DNA sequence: TGTGCCAGCACCGAAGGGAGGGCCGGCACTGAAGCTTTCTTT. It specifies CASTEGRAGTEAFF.

The chain carries TRBV28 and TRBJ2-3, with a tentative D call TRBD1 (5 bases). The CDR3 extends over 15 amino acids. Germline loops: CDR1 MDHEN, CDR2 SYDVKM. V lost 5 bases, J lost 0 bases, and 12 bases lay in between. The CDR3 sequence: CASSSGAASTDTQYF. In nucleotides, the CDR3 is TGTGCCAGCAGTAGTGGGGCAGCTAGCACAGATACGCAGTATTTT.

The table lists this clonotype with a few counts. The V gene is TRBV7-6, the J gene TRBJ1-1, with D maybe TRBD1 (6 bases). The V end was cut by 2 bases, the J end by 1 base, with 14 bases between. Per the germline V gene, CDR1 is SGHVS and CDR2 is FNYEAQ. The CDR3 extends over 16 amino acids. CDR3 sequence (DNA): TGTGCCAGCAGCTTAAGTGCAGGGGCGGGGAACACTGAAGCTTTCTTT. It codes for CASSLSAGAGNTEAFF.

This clonotype came up many times. The chain employs TRBV20-1 and TRBJ2-7; possible D gene TRBD1, 6 bases. The V end was cut by 0 bases, the J end by 6 bases, with 18 bases between. The germline gives CDR1 DFQATT, CDR2 SNEGSKA (reference sequence). This CDR3 contains 15 residues. CDR3 DNA sequence: TGCAGTGCTAGAGAGGGGACACCCGATGAAAGCGAGCAGTACTTC. Protein: CSAREGTPDESEQYF.

There are many counts of this clonotype. V is TRBV25-1 and J is TRBJ2-2; 7 bases are shared with TRBD2. The CDR3 runs to 15 residues. Losses at the gene ends were 2 bases for V and 3 bases for J; bases not matched to a gene: 3. Germline lookup yields CDR1 MGHDK and CDR2 SYGVNS. This chain's CDR3 is CASSERGRDTGELFF. CDR3 coding DNA: TGTGCCAGCAGTGAAAGAGGGAGGGACACCGGGGAGCTGTTTTTT. The full variable domain, with the rest looked up from reference TRBV25-1 and TRBJ2-2, is EADIYQTPRYLVIGTGKKITLECSQTMGHDKMYWYQQDPGMELHLIHYSYGVNSTEKGDLSSESTVSRIRTEHFPLTLESARPSHTSQYLCASSERGRDTGELFFGEGSRLTVL.

The genes are TRBV12-3 or TRBV12-4 and TRBJ2-2, with D hard to call. This CDR3 spans 12 amino acids. Trimming shortened V by 1 base and J by 11 bases, and 8 bases separated the two germline ends. The CDR3: CASSLVTSELFF. As DNA, the CDR3 is TGTGCCAGCAGTTTAGTCACCTCCGAGCTGTTTTTT.

This chain uses TRBV14 with TRBJ1-6, with TRBD1 matching 7 bases. The CDR3 is made up of 13 amino acids. Trimming took 8 bases from V and 9 from J; bases not matched to a gene: 7. Germline V gives CDR1 SGHDN, CDR2 FVKESK. CDR3 coding DNA: TGTGCCAGCCAGGGGGACGGATTTTCACCCCTCCACTTT. Its protein product is CASQGDGFSPLHF.

This clonotype is medium-sized (0.01 to 0.1%) by share. The chain couples TRBV29-1 to TRBJ2-1; 10 bases fit TRBD2. With 8 bases clipped from V and 8 bases from J, the junction kept 12 bases outside the gene matches. The CDR3 runs to 14 residues. Germline CDR1 is SQVTM and CDR2 is ANQGSEA. The CDR3 sequence is CSTSGAGGPYEQFF. The DNA of the CDR3 is TGCAGCACGTCAGGAGCGGGAGGGCCGTATGAGCAGTTCTTC.

The J gene is TRBJ2-2, the V gene TRBV27; 7 nucleotides align to TRBD1. Trimming removed 5 bases from V and 7 bases from J; junction bases left unmatched: 7. The CDR3 loop spans 14 amino acids. The germline gives CDR1 MNHEY, CDR2 SMNVEV (reference sequence). The CDR3 is CASSLQGIDGELFF. CDR3 DNA sequence: TGTGCCAGCAGTCTACAGGGGATTGACGGGGAGCTGTTTTTT.

This clonotype was counted at least ten times. The J gene is TRBJ2-7, the V gene TRBV10-3; 11 nucleotides line up with TRBD2. With 10 bases clipped from V and 3 bases from J, the junction kept 8 bases outside the gene matches. Germline V gene sequence: CDR1 ENHRY, CDR2 SYGVKD. The CDR3 has 14 amino acids. Written as DNA, the CDR3 is TGTGCCACCTACCCTGGGACTAGCGGCTACGAGCAGTACTTC. Translation gives CATYPGTSGYEQYF.

This clonotype has ten or more counts. J is TRBJ1-2 and V is TRBV11-2; D not certain. Germline V gives CDR1 SGHAT, CDR2 FQNNGV. V dropped 5 bases and J dropped 4 bases, with 14 bases sitting between them. The CDR3 contains 14 residues. CDR3 sequence (DNA): TGTGCCAGCAGCCCAAAACAGCCCATCTATGGCTACACCTTC. Encoded protein: CASSPKQPIYGYTF.

The rearrangement uses TRBV6-2 or TRBV6-3 and TRBJ2-7; 7 nucleotides line up with TRBD2. CDR3 length equals 17 residues. V lost 2 bases to trimming and J lost 5 bases; unmatched junction nucleotides: 15. Germline CDR1 reads MNHEY; CDR2 reads SVGEGT. The chain's CDR3 is CASSYLIGLAEKDEQYF. Here the CDR3 DNA reads TGTGCCAGCAGTTACCTCATCGGGCTAGCGGAGAAGGACGAGCAGTACTTC.